The clone carrying this T cell receptor (beta chain) has a single count. The antigen remains undetermined. The sample is drawn from a study of shared clonotypes between healthy human individuals. The repertoire was sequenced with immunoSEQ multiplex PCR; TCRdb's copy has only in-frame clones and lacks some. The repertoire has about 2.3 million clones, 80% to 95% of them found once; the top ten carry 0.35% to 0.5%. Study results and limitations: Several donors shared 5% to 5.5% of their naive CD4 clonotypes. Sequencing depth was predicted to influence how clonotypes are shared among donors. Generally, estimated richness proved larger in naive subsets than it did in memory subsets.

Looked up from germline, CDR1 is KGHSH and CDR2 is LQKENI. The V gene end was trimmed by 3 bases and the J gene end by 1 base; junction bases not matched to a gene: 5. There are 16 residues in the CDR3. Sequenced: naive CD4+ T cells from PBMCs. Noted subset: CD45RA+ positively selected. This TCR derives from a man aged 18 to 30 in good health. Some clones in this sample may be carry-over from other donors' samples. The chain links TRBV18 to TRBJ2-2; 7 nucleotides match TRBD1. CDR3 sequence reads: CASSPRQGKNTGELFF. The CDR3 DNA reads as TGTGCCAGCTCACCGCGACAGGGCAAGAACACCGGGGAGCTGTTTTTT.